A selection of T cell receptor beta chains follows, all from one sample in a study of T cells in Graves' hyperthyroidism and ophthalmopathy. TCRdb ran MiXCR on the multiplex PCR reads and lists one entry per CDR3 protein. The data contain just under 750,000 distinct CDR3 sequences, approximately 36% of them seen just once; the ten biggest clones take up around 30%. Sequencing used blood. The source is a woman aged 40 to 50 with Graves' hyperthyroidism. Each CDR3 is given with its conserved first and last residue. Expanded clones are given a class, and other clones once, few, many or no size at all.

many | TRBJ1-1 | TRBV14 | CASSPLGGADTEAFF
many | TRBJ2-7 | TRBV29-1 | CSVLQGVEQYF
few | TRBJ1-1 | TRBV14 | CASSQVEGKSPEAFF
- | TRBJ1-6 | TRBV7-9 | CASSLGGQGPPLHF
- | TRBJ2-2 | TRBV5-1 | CASGERGGLGTGELFF
- | TRBJ2-7 | TRBV5-1 | CASQPQGGMDQYF
many | TRBJ1-6 | TRBV12-3/TRBV12-4 | CASSLEDYNSPLHF
- | TRBJ2-7 | TRBV7-2 | CASSSAGGQGDEQYF
many | TRBJ2-7 | TRBV9 | CASSVASTYEQYF
many | TRBJ1-1 | TRBV7-8 | CASSLVRRGEAFF
few | TRBJ2-3 | TRBV7-8 | CASSSNRESDTQYF
- | TRBJ1-1 | TRBV7-9 | CASSPYYRENTEAFF
- | TRBJ1-1 | TRBV12-3/TRBV12-4 | CASSLSAGATEAFF
- | TRBJ2-2 | TRBV29-1 | CSVVNTGELFF
- | TRBJ1-1 | TRBV4-3 | CASSQDHRDTEAFF
many | TRBJ2-7 | TRBV20-1 | CSARDGLNYEQYF
- | TRBJ2-6 | TRBV2 | CASSDAGGPNVLTF
many | TRBJ2-5 | TRBV4-1 | CASSPVSEIQETQYF
few | TRBJ1-6 | TRBV5-6 | CASSFPGASNSPLHF
many | TRBJ1-1 | TRBV9 | CASSDPQGDTEAFF
many | TRBJ1-4 | TRBV10-3 | CAISESGDREKLFF
few | TRBJ2-7 | TRBV20-1 | CSARDGLYYSSYEQYF
- | TRBJ2-1 | TRBV24-1 | CATSDFRDRGSRNEQFF
- | TRBJ2-7 | TRBV12-5 | CASGLLEGNEQYF
many | TRBJ2-7 | TRBV6-5 | CASSLDRAVDEQYF
- | TRBJ2-7 | TRBV6-5 | CASSYYLSGQNDGQYF
many | TRBJ2-7 | TRBV7-9 | CASSLGTYEQYF
many | TRBJ1-4 | TRBV5-5 | CASSLANGVEKLFF
many | TRBJ1-1 | TRBV29-1 | CSVGDLKAFF
many | TRBJ1-1 | TRBV29-1 | CSVGPGIGLDTEAFF
many | TRBJ2-5 | TRBV14 | CASSPLGLQETQYF
many | TRBJ2-5 | TRBV7-2 | CASSSTQGAETQYF
- | TRBJ1-1 | TRBV6-5 | CASSYSGQRVAFF
- | TRBJ2-3 | TRBV2 | CASSEGNSGISSTQYF
- | TRBJ1-2 | TRBV6-5 | CASSSGTPGHGYTF
many | TRBJ1-1 | TRBV7-2 | CASRPFARTEAFF
- | TRBJ2-7 | TRBV12-3/TRBV12-4 | CASSLKRMVYEQYF
- | TRBJ1-3 | TRBV7-9 | CASSFPLGGLSSGNTIYF
- | TRBJ2-2 | TRBV9 | CASNVVVNTGELFF
- | TRBJ2-6 | TRBV15 | CATSRTGTGVVLTF
- | TRBJ1-1 | TRBV7-9 | CASSFPKLGKKMNTEAFF
few | TRBJ2-7 | TRBV6-2/TRBV6-3 | CASRHGTPHEQYF
once | TRBJ2-7 | TRBV12-3/TRBV12-4 | CASSMGQIYEQYF
- | TRBJ2-2 | TRBV7-8 | CASGPGQMNTGELFF
- | TRBJ1-1 | TRBV14 | CASSHGRRPNTEAFF
- | TRBJ1-1 | TRBV25-1 | CASSEIGSGVFF
few | TRBJ1-2 | TRBV5-1 | CASTRPDKFDYGYTF
few | TRBJ2-2 | TRBV24-1 | CAWDLASGTGELFF
many | TRBJ2-7 | TRBV19 | CARTESSYEQYF